This T cell receptor beta chain was documented in a study of response to subunit inactivated influenza vaccine. Using its own MiXCR run on the RT-PCR reads, TCRdb lists one record per CDR3 protein. The data contain 800,000 to 1,000,000 distinct CDR3 sequences, 21% of them singletons. In this sample, this clonotype turned up a few times. The V and J ends lost 4 bases and 1 base respectively, with 17 bases between them. This CDR3 region has 16 residues. Looked up from germline, CDR1 is DFQATT and CDR2 is SNEGSKA (reference sequence). This material consisted of PBMCs from blood, taken 4 to 6 days after vaccination. This clonotype was sampled from a man aged 45-65 years who received an inactivated influenza vaccine. V usage is TRBV20-1 and J usage is TRBJ2-4; weak D call: TRBD1 (6 bases). DNA for the CDR3: TGCAGTGCTACCGAAGGACAGTGGTCGGCCAAAAACATTCAGTACTTC. It yields the protein CSATEGQWSAKNIQYF.